A selection of T cell receptor beta chains follows, all from one sample in a study of blood T cell repertoires in COVID-19. The repertoire was sequenced with immunoSEQ multiplex PCR; TCRdb's copy has only in-frame clones and lacks some. The profile shows under 60,000 clones, about 88% of them singletons. Sequencing used peripheral blood. Receptor source: a human donor in a cohort sampled during active COVID-19. Each CDR3 is given with its conserved first and last residue. The order of the fields is J gene, V gene, CDR3 protein.

J gene: TRBJ2-7
V gene: TRBV27
CDR3 protein: CASSYGPQGMDYEQYF

J gene: TRBJ1-2
V gene: TRBV27
CDR3 protein: CASSLSPGQGAYGYTF

J gene: TRBJ2-7
V gene: TRBV29-1
CDR3 protein: CSVLRQGAYEQYF

J gene: TRBJ2-7
V gene: TRBV6-2/TRBV6-3
CDR3 protein: CASSLGTDVYEQYF

J gene: TRBJ2-1
V gene: TRBV7-9
CDR3 protein: CASSPGTSGRSDNEQFF

J gene: TRBJ2-2
V gene: TRBV6-2/TRBV6-3
CDR3 protein: CASSSQGLAGGELFF

J gene: TRBJ1-1
V gene: TRBV25-1
CDR3 protein: CASSEFTGPGSEAFF

J gene: TRBJ1-2
V gene: TRBV24-1
CDR3 protein: CATSDSSPGGVGYTF

J gene: TRBJ2-3
V gene: TRBV27
CDR3 protein: CASSLGASITDTQYF

J gene: TRBJ2-5
V gene: TRBV27
CDR3 protein: CASSPRTPQETQYF

J gene: TRBJ2-5
V gene: TRBV11-2
CDR3 protein: CASRKPGLGPETQYF

J gene: TRBJ2-1
V gene: TRBV11-2
CDR3 protein: CASSLGSRADEQFF

J gene: TRBJ1-1
V gene: TRBV6-5
CDR3 protein: CASSYSPWGNGAFF

J gene: TRBJ2-1
V gene: TRBV7-7
CDR3 protein: CASSLEAGRYNEQFF